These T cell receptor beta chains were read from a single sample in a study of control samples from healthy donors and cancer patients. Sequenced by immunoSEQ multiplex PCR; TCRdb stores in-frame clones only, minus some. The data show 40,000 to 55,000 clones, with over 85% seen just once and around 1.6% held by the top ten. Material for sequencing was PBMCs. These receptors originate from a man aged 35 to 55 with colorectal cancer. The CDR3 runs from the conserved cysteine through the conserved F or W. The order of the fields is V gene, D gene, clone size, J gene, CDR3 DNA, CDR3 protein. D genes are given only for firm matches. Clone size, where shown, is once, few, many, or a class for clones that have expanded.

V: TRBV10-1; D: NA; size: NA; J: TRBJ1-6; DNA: TGCGCCAGCAGTGTAACAGCAAATTCACCCCTCCACTTT; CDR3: CASSVTANSPLHF
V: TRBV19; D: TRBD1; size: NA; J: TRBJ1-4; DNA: TGTGCCAGTAGTATCACCAGGGGGCGTGAAAAACTGTTTTTT; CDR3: CASSITRGREKLFF
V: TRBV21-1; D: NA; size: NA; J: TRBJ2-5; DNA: TGTGCCAGCAGCAAAGGCAACGGGACTAGCGGGAGGCAAGAGACCCAGTACTTC; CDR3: CASSKGNGTSGRQETQYF
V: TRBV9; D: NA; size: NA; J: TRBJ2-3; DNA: TGTGCCAGCAGCCCAAAGGTAGTCGCAGATACGCAGTATTTT; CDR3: CASSPKVVADTQYF
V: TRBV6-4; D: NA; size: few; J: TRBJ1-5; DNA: TGTGCCAGCAGTCCGGGGGGGGGCAATCAGCCCCAGCATTTT; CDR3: CASSPGGGNQPQHF
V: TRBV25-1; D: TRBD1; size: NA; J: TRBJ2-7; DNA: TGTGCCAGCCATCGACAGGGGGACTACGAGCAGTACTTC; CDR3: CASHRQGDYEQYF
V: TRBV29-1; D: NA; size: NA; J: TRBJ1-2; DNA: TGCAGCGGCCGCGCGGCCGGCTTCTATGGCTACACCTTC; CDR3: CSGRAAGFYGYTF
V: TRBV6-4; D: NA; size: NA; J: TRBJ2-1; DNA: TGTGCCAGCAGTGACTCTATAGGGGGCAATGAGCAGTTCTTC; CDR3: CASSDSIGGNEQFF
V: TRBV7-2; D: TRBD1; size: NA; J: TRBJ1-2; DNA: TGTGCCAGCAGCTTAGAGACAGGGGGAAACTATGGCTACACCTTC; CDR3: CASSLETGGNYGYTF
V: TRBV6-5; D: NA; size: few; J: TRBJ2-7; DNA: TGTGCCAGCAGTCCAACATTGGCGATCTACGAGCAGTACTTC; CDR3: CASSPTLAIYEQYF
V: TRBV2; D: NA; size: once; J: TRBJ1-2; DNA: TGTGCCAGCAGTCCCAATACGGCGGGCTACACCTTC; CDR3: CASSPNTAGYTF
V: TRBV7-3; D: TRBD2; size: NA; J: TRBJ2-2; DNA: TGTGCCAGCAGCTTAGTGCTAGCGGGAGACCCCGGGGAGCTGTTTTTT; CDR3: CASSLVLAGDPGELFF